The clone carrying this T cell receptor (beta chain) was seen only a few times. Its antigen is as yet unknown. A read error may produce the germline difference seen at one junction end. Unique molecular identifiers (one per individual cDNA molecule) were attached. Each CDR3 protein gets one entry after TCRdb re-called the 5' RACE reads with MiXCR. The sample contains tens of thousands of distinct CDR3 sequences, about 6% of which appear only once. Germline CDR1 and CDR2: SEHNR and FQNEAQ (reference sequence). The CDR3 is 13 residues long. These data come from a study of early T cells in non-severe SARS-CoV-2 infection. Study-wide background: Whole-blood bulk RNA, unsorted, was sequenced, and chains were unpaired. Study results and caveats: Lookups in VDJdb leaned toward anti-spike CD8 responses and missed private and CD4 specificities.

The V and J genes are TRBV7-9 and TRBJ2-1; possible D gene TRBD1, 6 bases. The TCR comes from an adult who was a healthcare worker with PCR-confirmed SARS-CoV-2 infection or an uninfected control (not recorded which). This sample comprised whole blood, obtained at baseline. In DNA, the CDR3 is TGTGCCAACAGCCAGGACAGTCAGGAAGAGCAGTTCTTC. It translates to CANSQDSQEEQFF.